These T cell receptor beta chains were read from a single sample in a study of T-cell reconstitution after alpha-beta-depleted transplantation in children. In TCRdb, the PCR reads were re-called with MiXCR into one record per CDR3 protein. The sample lists about 400,000 distinct CDR3 sequences, about an eighth occurring once. Source: PBMCs, taken from the stem cell graft. The source is a human donor who donated a stem cell graft to a child with Fanconi anemia. CDR3s include the opening cysteine and the closing phenylalanine or tryptophan. D genes are given only for firm matches. Clone sizes are given selectively: once, few, many, or a class where the clone is expanded.

j_gene	abundance	d_gene	v_gene	CDR3nt	CDR3aa
TRBJ1-2	many	TRBD1	TRBV20-1	TGCAGTGCCGTCCCGACAGGGTTAAACTATGGCTACACCTTC	CSAVPTGLNYGYTF
TRBJ1-1	NA	NA	TRBV6-2/TRBV6-3	TGTGCCAGCGGGGATATGATGAACACTGAAGCTTTCTTT	CASGDMMNTEAFF
TRBJ1-2	few	NA	TRBV10-1	TGCGCCAGCAGTGAGTCGGCAAGAGATGGCTACACCTTC	CASSESARDGYTF
TRBJ2-5	many	NA	TRBV7-7	TGTGCTAGCAGCTTAGCGTTGGGTAGCCAAGAGACCCAGTACTTC	CASSLALGSQETQYF
TRBJ2-7	few	NA	TRBV11-2	TGTGCCAGCAGCCTACCCCTTGGAGAGCAGTACTTC	CASSLPLGEQYF
TRBJ1-4	NA	TRBD1	TRBV2	TGTGCCAGCAGCCAACAGAAACAGACAGGGTTTAATGAAAAACTGTTTTTT	CASSQQKQTGFNEKLFF
TRBJ2-1	few	TRBD2	TRBV6-1	TGTGCCAGCAGTAGTACCGGACTAGCGGGAGTCTACAATGAGCAGTTCTTC	CASSSTGLAGVYNEQFF
TRBJ2-3	NA	NA	TRBV3-1	TGTGCCTCCACCCAATACGCCGGAGGAGCGGATACGCAGTATTTT	CASTQYAGGADTQYF
TRBJ2-1	many	NA	TRBV12-3/TRBV12-4	TGTGCCAGCAGTAACTTAATAGGGGAGCAGTTCTTC	CASSNLIGEQFF
TRBJ2-2	NA	NA	TRBV6-2/TRBV6-3	TGTGCCAGCATTGCCCCGGGATACACCGGGGAGCTGTTTTTT	CASIAPGYTGELFF
TRBJ2-1	many	TRBD2	TRBV6-2/TRBV6-3	TGTGCCAGCAGTTATACTAGCGGGGGGGATGAGCAGTTCTTC	CASSYTSGGDEQFF
TRBJ2-1	NA	TRBD2	TRBV12-3/TRBV12-4	TGTGCCAGCAGCGGAGCGGGGGGGGGCTCCTACAATGAGCAGTTCTTC	CASSGAGGGSYNEQFF
TRBJ2-5	NA	TRBD1	TRBV29-1	TGCAGCGTACAGACAGGGAACCAAGAGACCCAGTACTTC	CSVQTGNQETQYF
TRBJ1-5	NA	NA	TRBV6-5	TGTGCCAGCAGTTACGCTGACGGCAATCGTTATAGCAATCAGCCCCAGCATTTT	CASSYADGNRYSNQPQHF
TRBJ1-1	few	NA	TRBV3-1	TGTGCCAGCAGCCAAGGAGCCTTAAAGGGCCCTGAAGCTTTCTTT	CASSQGALKGPEAFF
TRBJ1-4	many	NA	TRBV5-6	TGTGCCAGCAGCTTGTACGCAACTAATGAAAAACTGTTTTTT	CASSLYATNEKLFF
TRBJ2-1	NA	TRBD2	TRBV20-1	TGCAGTGCTAGCAGACTAGCGGGGGGCCCAAATGCTGAGCAGTTCTTC	CSASRLAGGPNAEQFF
TRBJ2-5	NA	NA	TRBV21-1	TGTGCCAGCAGCCCGACAGGGGGGGAACAAGAGACCCAGTACTTC	CASSPTGGEQETQYF
TRBJ2-1	few	NA	TRBV5-1	TGCGCCAGCAGCCTGGAAAATTACAATGAGCAGTTCTTC	CASSLENYNEQFF
TRBJ2-2	NA	NA	TRBV18	TGTGCCAGCTCACCACCAATTACACGGACCGAGAAGCTGTTTTTT	CASSPPITRTEKLFF
TRBJ1-1	NA	NA	TRBV5-1	TGCGCCAGCAAGGCCAGCCTCATGAACACTGAAGCTTTCTTT	CASKASLMNTEAFF
TRBJ1-1	few	NA	TRBV18	TGTGCCAGCTCCCAGGGGCCCCCCATGAACACTGAAGCTTTCTTT	CASSQGPPMNTEAFF
TRBJ2-2	NA	TRBD2	TRBV9	TGTGCCAGCAGCGCCAGCGGGGGGGCAGGGGTAGGGAACACCGGGGAGCTGTTTTTT	CASSASGGAGVGNTGELFF
TRBJ2-2	few	TRBD1	TRBV29-1	TGCAGCGTAGGGGGACAGGGGATCACCGGGGAGCTGTTTTTT	CSVGGQGITGELFF